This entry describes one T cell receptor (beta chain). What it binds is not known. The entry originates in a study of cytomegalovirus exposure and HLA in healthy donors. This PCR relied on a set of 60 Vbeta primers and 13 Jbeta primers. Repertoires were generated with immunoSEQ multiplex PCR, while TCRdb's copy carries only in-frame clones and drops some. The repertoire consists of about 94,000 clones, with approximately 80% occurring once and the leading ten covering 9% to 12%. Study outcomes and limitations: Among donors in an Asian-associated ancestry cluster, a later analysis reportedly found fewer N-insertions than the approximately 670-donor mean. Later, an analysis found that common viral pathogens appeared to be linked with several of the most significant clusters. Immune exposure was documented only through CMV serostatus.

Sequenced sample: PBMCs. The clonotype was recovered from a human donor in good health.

CDR3 sequence: CASSLGQGVDRDYEQYF. The CDR3 DNA sequence: TGTGCCAGCAGCTTAGGACAGGGAGTGGACCGGGACTACGAGCAGTACTTC. The chain joins TRBV7-2 to TRBJ2-7; 7 nucleotides align to TRBD1. This CDR3 has 17 amino acids. The germline gives CDR1 SGHTA, CDR2 FQGNSA. Trimming removed 1 base from V and 3 bases from J; junction bases left unmatched: 12.